Each of the 14 T cell receptor beta chains below was sequenced from the same sample in a study of blood T cell repertoires in COVID-19. TCRdb's table, derived via immunoSEQ multiplex PCR, lists solely in-frame clones and lacks some. Of under 150,000 clones detected, 88% appear once; the ten largest clones hold roughly 30%. Sequencing input: peripheral blood. Receptors were obtained from a human donor in a cohort sampled during active COVID-19.

This clone appeared once. The chain is built from TRBV7-3 and TRBJ2-3, with D tentatively TRBD1 (6 bases). In germline, CDR1 is SGHTA, CDR2 FQGTGA. Between the trimmed V and J ends, which lost 1 base and 1 base, there was a span of 9 bases. This CDR3 region has 15 residues. The CDR3 DNA is TGTGCCAGCAGCTTAAGGGGGCCGGGCACAGATACGCAGTATTTT. Protein product: CASSLRGPGTDTQYF. The entire variable domain, with the rest obtained from reference TRBV7-3 and TRBJ2-3, is as follows: GAGVSQTPSNKVTEKGKYVELRCDPISGHTALYWYRQSLGQGPEFLIYFQGTGAADDSGLPNDRFFAVRPEGSVSTLKIQRTERGDSAVYLCASSLRGPGTDTQYFGPGTRLTVL.

The chain recombines TRBV9 with TRBJ2-5, with 8 bases identical to TRBD1. With V trimmed by 5 bases and J by 2 bases, 5 bases remained unmatched. Germline V gene data show CDR1 as SGDLS and CDR2 as YYNGEE. The CDR3 is 14 amino acids. The CDR3 nucleotides read TGTGCCAGCAGTCTCCGGGACAGGCAAGAGACCCAGTACTTC. Its translation is CASSLRDRQETQYF.

This clone was recorded a few times. The chain has TRBV5-4 and TRBJ2-2, with 7 bases that match TRBD1. The CDR3 loop spans 13 amino acids. J lost 5 bases, V lost 5 bases, and 3 bases had no gene match. Germline CDR1 is SGHNT and CDR2 is YYREEE (reference sequence). The CDR3 here is CASRRQGTGELFF. CDR3 sequence (DNA): TGTGCCAGCAGACGACAGGGTACCGGGGAGCTGTTTTTT. Full variable domain (remainder filled in from reference TRBV5-4 and TRBJ2-2): ETGVTQSPTHLIKTRGQQVTLRCSSQSGHNTVSWYQQALGQGPQFIFQYYREEENGRGNFPPRFSGLQFPNYSSELNVNALELDDSALYLCASRRQGTGELFFGEGSRLTVL.

The rearrangement links TRBV5-1 to TRBJ2-2; D perhaps matches TRBD1 (6 bases). The ends were cut back, 3 bases at V and 2 bases at J, with 11 bases in the middle. The CDR3 loop spans 15 amino acids. In germline, CDR1 is SGHRS, CDR2 YFSETQ. This CDR3 is CASSSTGTNTGELFF. The CDR3 DNA reads as TGCGCCAGCAGCTCCACCGGGACAAACACCGGGGAGCTGTTTTTT. The full variable domain, with the rest looked up from reference TRBV5-1 and TRBJ2-2, is KAGVTQTPRYLIKTRGQQVTLSCSPISGHRSVSWYQQTPGQGLQFLFEYFSETQRNKGNFPGRFSGRQFSNSRSEMNVSTLELGDSALYLCASSSTGTNTGELFFGEGSRLTVL.

The chain carries TRBV7-2 and TRBJ2-7; 7 bases fit TRBD1. Trimming cost V 4 bases and J 2 bases; bases outside gene matches: 8. CDR3 size: 15 residues. CDR1 is SGHTA and CDR2 is FQGNSA in the germline V gene. The CDR3 nucleotides read TGTGCCAGCAGCTCCAGACAGGGCTCTACCTACGAGCAGTACTTC. Translation: CASSSRQGSTYEQYF. The variable domain in full, completed from reference TRBV7-2 and TRBJ2-7, reads GAGVSQSPSNKVTEKGKDVELRCDPISGHTALYWYRQSLGQGLEFLIYFQGNSAPDKSGLPSDRFSAERTGGSVSTLTIQRTQQEDSAVYLCASSSRQGSTYEQYFGPGTRLTVT.

This chain connects TRBV29-1 to TRBJ1-2; 7 bases are a match to TRBD1. The CDR3 length is 15 residues. Germline V gene data show CDR1 as SQVTM and CDR2 as ANQGSEA. The trim removed 6 bases at V and 5 bases at J, leaving 15 bases unmatched. The CDR3 nucleotides are TGCAGCGTGAGGACAGGAGTATTAAGTGAGTATGGCTACACCTTC. It translates to CSVRTGVLSEYGYTF.

V and J are TRBV7-2 and TRBJ1-3; 8 nucleotides match TRBD1. Germline values: CDR1 SGHTA, CDR2 FQGNSA. Trimming removed 2 bases from V and 0 bases from J; junction bases left unmatched: 3. There are 16 residues in the CDR3. DNA for the CDR3: TGTGCCAGCAGCTTATACAGGGGGACCTCTGGAAACACCATATATTTT. This translates into CASSLYRGTSGNTIYF.

This clone was counted only a few times. The rearrangement joins TRBV4-1 to TRBJ1-6; 8 nucleotides agree with TRBD1. The CDR3 runs to 15 residues. Trimming at V came to 4 bases and at J to 7 bases, leaving 6 bases not matched to a gene. Germline-derived CDR1 and CDR2 are MGHRA and YSYEKL. The DNA for the CDR3 is TGCGCCAGCAGCCCCGGACAGGGACAAAATTCACCCCTCCACTTT. The encoded protein is CASSPGQGQNSPLHF.

A single count supports this clone. This rearrangement joins TRBV24-1 to TRBJ1-5; weak D call: TRBD1 (6 bases). V dropped 4 bases and J dropped 1 base, with 10 bases sitting between them. The CDR3 extends over 15 amino acids. The germline V gene has CDR1 KGHDR and CDR2 SFDVKD. CDR3 sequence reads: CATSDRGNSNQPQHF. As DNA, the CDR3 is TGTGCCACCAGTGACAGGGGTAACAGCAATCAGCCCCAGCATTTT.

The chain has TRBV15 and TRBJ1-4, with TRBD1 as a possible D gene (5 bases). V was pared by 5 bases and J by 8 bases, with 12 bases between. This CDR3 is 13 amino acids long. Per germline, CDR1 LNHNV and CDR2 YYDKDF (reference sequence). Here the CDR3 DNA reads TGTGCCACCAGCCGGGAGGGGCGAGAAAAACTGTTTTTT. Translation: CATSREGREKLFF.

This CDR3 is CASSPDRFGTYGYTF. The DNA of the CDR3 is TGTGCCAGCAGCCCAGACAGGTTCGGGACCTATGGCTACACCTTC. The rearrangement links TRBV27 to TRBJ1-2, with D possibly TRBD1 on 6 matching bases. The germline V gene has CDR1 MNHEY and CDR2 SMNVEV (reference sequence). The CDR3 contains 15 residues. Deletions cut 6 bases from V and 4 bases from J, with 18 bases between.

This chain connects TRBV13 to TRBJ1-5; the D is unclear. The V gene's germline CDR1 is PRHDT and CDR2 FYEKMQ (reference sequence). The CDR3 extends over 13 amino acids. V lost 0 bases and J lost 4, with 4 bases in between. CDR3 protein: CASSLGENQPQHF. CDR3 coding DNA: TGTGCCAGCAGCTTAGGAGAGAATCAGCCCCAGCATTTT. The full variable domain, completed using reference TRBV13 and TRBJ1-5, is AAGVIQSPRHLIKEKRETATLKCYPIPRHDTVYWYQQGPGQDPQFLISFYEKMQSDKGSIPDRFSAQQFSDYHSELNMSSLELGDSALYFCASSLGENQPQHFGDGTRLSIL.

The rearrangement links TRBV10-3 to TRBJ2-7; TRBD1 is a possible D gene (5 bases). CDR1 and CDR2 (germline): ENHRY, SYGVKD. The germline V and J ends were trimmed by 2 bases and 1 base, with 9 bases remaining between them. This CDR3 has 14 residues. The CDR3 DNA reads as TGTGCCATCAGTGAGGCAGGGTATTCCTACGAGCAGTACTTC. Translating it yields CAISEAGYSYEQYF.

The J gene is TRBJ2-1, the V gene TRBV4-2, with TRBD1 identical over 8 bases. The CDR3 contains 17 residues. Germline V CDR1 and CDR2: LGHNA, YNFKEQ. Trimming removed 4 bases from V and 8 bases from J; junction bases left unmatched: 16. CDR3 in amino acids: CASSPGQGPVKGDEQFF. In nucleotides, the CDR3 is TGTGCCAGCAGCCCCGGACAGGGCCCGGTAAAAGGCGATGAGCAGTTCTTC.